The 17 T cell receptor beta chains below were found in one sample sequenced in a study of cytomegalovirus exposure and HLA in healthy donors. PCR was performed using 60 Vbeta and 13 Jbeta primers. Libraries were prepared by immunoSEQ multiplex PCR; TCRdb keeps only in-frame clonotypes and omits some of them. The table lists some 220,000 clones, approximately 84% of them singletons. Source material: PBMCs. The receptor source for this set is a middle-aged woman in good health and CMV-seronegative.

This chain links TRBV5-6 with TRBJ1-6; a weak D match, TRBD1 (5 bases). V was clipped by 3 bases and J by 0 bases, with 19 bases between them. CDR3 length: 19 amino acids. Germline values: CDR1 SGHDT, CDR2 YYEEEE. CDR3 bases: TGTGCCAGCAGCTCTGGGACCGAATACGGGGGCTCCTATAATTCACCCCTCCACTTT. It specifies CASSSGTEYGGSYNSPLHF.

The chain joins TRBV6-5 to TRBJ1-2, with 9 bases identical to TRBD1. The germline V gene has CDR1 MNHEY and CDR2 SVGAGI. The CDR3 extends over 15 amino acids. V gave up 0 bases and J gave up 8 bases; unmatched junction bases: 7. The CDR3 is CASSYSGQGSRGYTF. CDR3 DNA sequence: TGTGCCAGCAGTTACTCCGGACAGGGGAGCCGCGGCTACACCTTC.

The CDR3 DNA is TGCAGCGTTGAAGAGCGGGGGGGAGATACGCAGTATTTT. Protein: CSVEERGGDTQYF. The V gene is TRBV29-1, the J gene TRBJ2-3; 9 bases agree with TRBD2. Germline V gives CDR1 SQVTM, CDR2 ANQGSEA. The ends lost 0 bases at V and 5 bases at J; junction bases unmatched: 0. CDR3 size: 13 residues.

The chain combines TRBV19 with TRBJ2-5, with D maybe TRBD1 (6 bases). CDR3 length equals 15 residues. Germline V lookup: CDR1 LNHDA, CDR2 SQIVND (reference sequence). The V end lost 5 bases, the J end lost 4 bases, and 17 bases lay between the germline ends. DNA of the CDR3: TGTGCCAGTAGTGGACTGGGCAGGGGAATAGAGACCCAGTACTTC. As protein: CASSGLGRGIETQYF.

In its sample, this clone was seen a few times. CDR3 protein: CASSGTSGGVETQYF. DNA of the CDR3: TGCGCCAGCAGTGGGACTAGCGGGGGTGTAGAGACCCAGTACTTC. The J gene is TRBJ2-5, the V gene TRBV10-1, with 13 bases lining up with TRBD2. The V segment lost 4 bases and the J segment 4 bases; nucleotides outside the gene matches: 3. Germline CDR1 and CDR2: WNHNN and SYGVQD (reference sequence). The CDR3 sequence is 15 residues long.

The J gene is TRBJ1-1, the V gene TRBV2; TRBD1 matches 10 bases. V was clipped by 6 bases and J by 3 bases; unmatched bases: 4. This CDR3 comprises 14 residues. Looked up from germline, CDR1 is SNHLY and CDR2 is FYNNEI. The CDR3 DNA is TGTGCCAGCAGGGGACAGGGGAGTCACACTGAAGCTTTCTTT. Protein sequence: CASRGQGSHTEAFF.

V is TRBV28 and J is TRBJ1-6; TRBD1 aligns across 9 bases. The germline V gene has CDR1 MDHEN and CDR2 SYDVKM. Trimming at V came to 2 bases and at J to 9 bases, leaving 2 bases not matched to a gene. CDR3 size: 14 residues. CDR3 loop: CASSLGQGSSPLHF. As DNA, the CDR3 is TGTGCCAGCAGTTTAGGACAGGGGAGTTCACCCCTCCACTTT.

This chain connects TRBV19 to TRBJ2-1; no firm D call. This CDR3 has 12 amino acids. Germline-derived CDR1 and CDR2 are LNHDA and SQIVND (reference sequence). The ends were cut back, 5 bases at V and 9 bases at J, with 11 bases in the middle. CDR3 amino acids: CASSHQSGEQFF. CDR3 nucleotides: TGTGCCAGTAGTCACCAATCAGGTGAGCAGTTCTTC.

The chain uses TRBV5-1 and TRBJ2-5; 8 nucleotides match TRBD2. The end of the DNA fits TRBJ2-7 better, so the J call may be wrong. The CDR3 runs 16 residues. CDR1 is SGHRS, CDR2 YFSETQ, per germline. The CDR3 DNA reads TGCGCCAGCAGCGCGGGGGGCAGGTCGGGTTTTTACGAGCAGTACTTC. This codes for CASSAGGRSGFYEQYF.

This clone was seen just once. The chain recombines TRBV5-1 with TRBJ2-5; 15 bases agree with TRBD2. CDR1 SGHRS and CDR2 YFSETQ come from the germline V gene. After removal of 4 bases from V and 4 bases from J, the junction contained 8 bases not matched to a gene. The CDR3 extends over 17 amino acids. The CDR3 is CASSTGLAGGGVETQYF. CDR3 bases: TGCGCCAGCAGCACGGGACTAGCGGGGGGAGGTGTAGAGACCCAGTACTTC.

J is TRBJ2-7 and V is TRBV18; D is possibly TRBD1 (5 bases). Trimming left V 2 bases short and J 4 bases short, with 9 bases between. The CDR3 has 13 residues. Germline-derived CDR1 and CDR2 are KGHSH and LQKENI. The CDR3 here is CASSPEAGYEQYF. CDR3 bases: TGTGCCAGCTCACCAGAGGCAGGGTACGAGCAGTACTTC.

V and J are TRBV5-1 and TRBJ1-2; TRBD1 agrees at 9 bases. J lost 6 bases, V lost 0 bases, and 6 bases had no gene match. CDR3 length: 15 amino acids. Looked up from germline, CDR1 is SGHRS and CDR2 is YFSETQ. DNA of the CDR3: TGCGCCAGCAGCTTGGTCACAGGGGGCGATGATGGCTACACCTTC. It translates to CASSLVTGGDDGYTF.

The chain is built from TRBV28 and TRBJ1-2, with 8 positions matching TRBD1. Germline V gene sequence: CDR1 MDHEN, CDR2 SYDVKM. With 2 bases clipped from V and 5 bases from J, the junction kept 4 bases outside the gene matches. The CDR3 totals 14 residues. The CDR3 sequence: CASSLSTGGYGYTF. The DNA for the CDR3 is TGTGCCAGCAGTTTAAGCACAGGGGGATATGGCTACACCTTC.

This rearrangement joins TRBV14 to TRBJ2-5; 8 nucleotides match TRBD1. The J segment lost 5 bases and the V segment lost 1 base, leaving 9 bases of the junction unmatched. CDR1 and CDR2 (germline): SGHDN, FVKESK. The CDR3 totals 16 residues. The CDR3: CASSQAGWDRRETQYF. CDR3 in DNA: TGTGCCAGCAGCCAAGCGGGTTGGGACAGGAGGGAGACCCAGTACTTC.

The chain employs TRBV5-5 and TRBJ2-7; D uncertain. V lost 0 bases, J lost 3 bases, and 10 bases lay in between. CDR3 size: 14 residues. Germline values: CDR1 SGHKS, CDR2 YYEKEE (reference sequence). The CDR3 region has the DNA TGTGCCAGCAGCTTGGAGTGGCAGAACTACGAGCAGTACTTC. Its protein is CASSLEWQNYEQYF.

The V and J genes are TRBV10-3 and TRBJ2-1; a possible D gene is TRBD2 (6 bases). Looked up from germline, CDR1 is ENHRY and CDR2 is SYGVKD. Trimming stripped 4 bases from V and 5 bases from J, with 9 bases between. CDR3 length: 13 residues. In nucleotides, the CDR3 is TGTGCCATCAGTGGGGGACTTAACAATGAGCAGTTCTTC. It yields the protein CAISGGLNNEQFF.

V usage is TRBV15 and J usage is TRBJ1-5, with 8 nucleotides matching TRBD1. This CDR3 spans 16 amino acids. V shed 1 base, J shed 5 bases, and the junction held 7 bases outside the gene matches. In germline, CDR1 is LNHNV, CDR2 YYDKDF (reference sequence). CDR3 bases: TGTGCCACCAGCAGAGGGGTAGACAGGGGATATCAGCCCCAGCATTTT. Amino acid sequence: CATSRGVDRGYQPQHF.